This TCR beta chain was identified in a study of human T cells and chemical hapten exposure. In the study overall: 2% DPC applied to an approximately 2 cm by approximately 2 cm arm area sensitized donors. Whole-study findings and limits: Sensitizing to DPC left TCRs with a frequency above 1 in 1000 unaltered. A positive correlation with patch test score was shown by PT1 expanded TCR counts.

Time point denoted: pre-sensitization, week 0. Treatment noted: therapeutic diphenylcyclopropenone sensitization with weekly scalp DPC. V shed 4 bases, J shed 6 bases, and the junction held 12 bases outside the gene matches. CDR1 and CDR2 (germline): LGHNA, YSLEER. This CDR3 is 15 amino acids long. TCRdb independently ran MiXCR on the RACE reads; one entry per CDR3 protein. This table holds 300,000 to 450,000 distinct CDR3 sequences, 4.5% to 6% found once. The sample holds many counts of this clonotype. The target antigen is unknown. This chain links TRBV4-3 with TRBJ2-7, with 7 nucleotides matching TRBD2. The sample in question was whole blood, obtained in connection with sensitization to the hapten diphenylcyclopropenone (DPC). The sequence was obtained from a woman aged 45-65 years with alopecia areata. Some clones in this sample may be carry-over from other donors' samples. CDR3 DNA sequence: TGCGCCAGCAGCCCAGTTATACTAGCGAAAGGCGAGCAGTACTTC. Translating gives CASSPVILAKGEQYF.